What follows is one T cell receptor (beta chain) and its context. Its antigen is as yet unknown. The nonmyeloablative bone marrow transplants came from related graft donors, with transient mixed chimerism. Thawed PBMCs were FACS-sorted into unstimulated CD4+CD25+CD127- regulatory T cells, CD4+CD25- non-regulatory cells, CD4 and CD8 cells. The CDR3 has 12 amino acids. The germline CDR1 and CDR2 sequences are SGHTA and FQGNSA. V lost 5 bases, J lost 4 bases, and 9 bases lay in between. This entry is derived from a study of Tregs in tolerant kidney transplant recipients. General study points: Validation in larger populations is needed because few patients were studied. Activated donor B cell expansion appeared to reveal the most relevant donor-specific TCRbeta repertoire.

Data came from immunoSEQ multiplex PCR; TCRdb stores just in-frame clones and leaves some out. Here the sample spans approximately 81,000 clones, more than 85% being singletons. The TCR comes from a human patient who received a combined kidney and bone marrow transplant. The T cells may partly be graft donor cells. This chain joins TRBV7-2 and TRBJ2-7; no clear D. The sequenced sample was CD4+ T cells from blood (PBMCs), obtained 24 months after the transplant. DNA of the CDR3: TGTGCCAGCAGCCAATCCCAGTACGAGCAGTACTTC. This sequence encodes CASSQSQYEQYF.